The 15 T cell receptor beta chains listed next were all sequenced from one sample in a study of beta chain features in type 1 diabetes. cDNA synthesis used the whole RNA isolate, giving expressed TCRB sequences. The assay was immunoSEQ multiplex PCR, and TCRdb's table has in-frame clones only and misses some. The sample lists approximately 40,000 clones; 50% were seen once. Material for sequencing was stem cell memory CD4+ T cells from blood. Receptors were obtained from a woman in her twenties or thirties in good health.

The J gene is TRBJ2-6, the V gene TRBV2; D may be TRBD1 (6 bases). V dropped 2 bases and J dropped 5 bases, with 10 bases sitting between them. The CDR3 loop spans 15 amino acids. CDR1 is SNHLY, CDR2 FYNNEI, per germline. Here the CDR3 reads CASSERGSRANVLTF. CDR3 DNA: TGTGCCAGCAGTGAAAGGGGGTCGCGGGCCAACGTCCTGACTTTC.

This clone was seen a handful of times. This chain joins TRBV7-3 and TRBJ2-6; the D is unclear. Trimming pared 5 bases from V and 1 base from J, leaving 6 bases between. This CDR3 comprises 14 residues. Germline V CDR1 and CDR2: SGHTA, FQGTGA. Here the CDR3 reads CASSLPSGANVLTF. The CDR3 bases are TGTGCCAGCAGCCTCCCTTCTGGGGCCAACGTCCTGACTTTC.

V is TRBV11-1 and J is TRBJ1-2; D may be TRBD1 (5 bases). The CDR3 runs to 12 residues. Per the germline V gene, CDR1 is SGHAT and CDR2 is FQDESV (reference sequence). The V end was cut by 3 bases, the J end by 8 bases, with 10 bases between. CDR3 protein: CASSLGGDGYTF. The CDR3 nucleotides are TGTGCCAGCAGCTTGGGAGGGGACGGCTACACCTTC.

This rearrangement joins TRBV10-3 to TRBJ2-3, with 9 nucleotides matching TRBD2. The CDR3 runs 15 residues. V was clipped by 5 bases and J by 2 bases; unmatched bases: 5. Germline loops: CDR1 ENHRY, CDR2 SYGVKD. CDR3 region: CAISRTSVYTDTQYF. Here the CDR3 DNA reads TGTGCCATCAGTCGGACTAGCGTATACACAGATACGCAGTATTTT.

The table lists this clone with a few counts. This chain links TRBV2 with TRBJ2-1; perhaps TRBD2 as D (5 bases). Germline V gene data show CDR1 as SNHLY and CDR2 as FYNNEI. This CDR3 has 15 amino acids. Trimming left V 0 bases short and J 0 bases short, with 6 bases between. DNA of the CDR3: TGTGCCAGCAGTGAAGCGGGGAGCTCCTACAATGAGCAGTTCTTC. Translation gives CASSEAGSSYNEQFF.

Written as DNA, the CDR3 is TGTGCCAGCTCCGCCGGGACAGGGAATGAAAAACTGTTTTTT. Protein: CASSAGTGNEKLFF. The chain carries TRBV18 and TRBJ1-4; 9 nucleotides align to TRBD1. This CDR3 contains 14 residues. Germline CDR1 KGHSH, CDR2 LQKENI. V was clipped by 6 bases and J by 5 bases; unmatched bases: 4.

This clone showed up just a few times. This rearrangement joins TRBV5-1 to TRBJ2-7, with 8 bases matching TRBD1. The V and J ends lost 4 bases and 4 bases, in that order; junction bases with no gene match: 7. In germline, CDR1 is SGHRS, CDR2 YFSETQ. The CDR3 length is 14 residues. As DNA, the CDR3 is TGCGCCAGCAGCCGGGACAGGTTAAATTACGAGCAGTACTTC. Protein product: CASSRDRLNYEQYF.

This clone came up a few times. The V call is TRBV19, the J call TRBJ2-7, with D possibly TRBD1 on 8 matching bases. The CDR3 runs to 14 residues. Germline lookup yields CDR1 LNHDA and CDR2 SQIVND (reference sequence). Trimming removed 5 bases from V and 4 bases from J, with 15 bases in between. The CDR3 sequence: CASSGSGTGYEQYF. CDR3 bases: TGTGCCAGTAGTGGCAGCGGGACAGGATACGAGCAGTACTTC. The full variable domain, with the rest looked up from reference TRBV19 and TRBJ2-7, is DGGITQSPKYLFRKEGQNVTLSCEQNLNHDAMYWYRQDPGQGLRLIYYSQIVNDFQKGDIAEGYSVSREKKESFPLTVTSAQKNPTAFYLCASSGSGTGYEQYFGPGTRLTVT.

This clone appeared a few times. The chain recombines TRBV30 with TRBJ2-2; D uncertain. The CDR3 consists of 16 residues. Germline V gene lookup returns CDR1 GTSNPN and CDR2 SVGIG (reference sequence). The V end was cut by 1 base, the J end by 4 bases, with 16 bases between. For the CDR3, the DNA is TGTGCCTGGAGTGAATCCGGCGGTCGGGTCACCGGGGAGCTGTTTTTT. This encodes CAWSESGGRVTGELFF. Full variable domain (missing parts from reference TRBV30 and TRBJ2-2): SQTIHQWPATLVQPVGSPLSLECTVEGTSNPNLYWYRQAAGRGLQLLFYSVGIGQISSEVPQNLSASRPQDRQFILSSKKLLLSDSGFYLCAWSESGGRVTGELFFGEGSRLTVL.

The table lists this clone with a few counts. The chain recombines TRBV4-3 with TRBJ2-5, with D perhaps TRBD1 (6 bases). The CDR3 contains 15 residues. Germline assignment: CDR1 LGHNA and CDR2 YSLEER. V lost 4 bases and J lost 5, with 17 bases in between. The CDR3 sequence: CASSLREGGMETQYF. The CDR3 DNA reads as TGCGCCAGCAGCCTCCGTGAAGGGGGAATGGAGACCCAGTACTTC.

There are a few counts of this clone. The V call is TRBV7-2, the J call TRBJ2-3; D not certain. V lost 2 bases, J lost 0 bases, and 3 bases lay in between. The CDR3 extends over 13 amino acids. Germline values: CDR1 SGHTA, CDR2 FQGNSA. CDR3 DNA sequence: TGTGCCAGCAGCTTACCTAGCACAGATACGCAGTATTTT. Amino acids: CASSLPSTDTQYF.

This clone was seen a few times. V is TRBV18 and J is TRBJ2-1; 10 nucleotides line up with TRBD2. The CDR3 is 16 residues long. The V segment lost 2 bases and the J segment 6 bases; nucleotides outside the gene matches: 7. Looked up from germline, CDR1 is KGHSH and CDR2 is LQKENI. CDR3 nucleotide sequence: TGTGCCAGCTCACCAAAGGGGACTAGCGCTTCCAATGAGCAGTTCTTC. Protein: CASSPKGTSASNEQFF.

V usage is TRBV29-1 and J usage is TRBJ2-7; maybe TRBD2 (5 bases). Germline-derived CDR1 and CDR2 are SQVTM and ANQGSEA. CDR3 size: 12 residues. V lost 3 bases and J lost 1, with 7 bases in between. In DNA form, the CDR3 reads TGCAGCGTTGACGGCGGGTCCTACGAGCAGTACTTC. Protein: CSVDGGSYEQYF.

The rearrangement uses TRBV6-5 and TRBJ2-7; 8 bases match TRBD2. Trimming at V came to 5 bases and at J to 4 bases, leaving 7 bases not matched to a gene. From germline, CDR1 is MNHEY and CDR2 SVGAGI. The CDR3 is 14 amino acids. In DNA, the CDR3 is TGTGCCAGCAGTGAGCGGGAGAGGGAATACGAGCAGTACTTC. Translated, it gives CASSEREREYEQYF.

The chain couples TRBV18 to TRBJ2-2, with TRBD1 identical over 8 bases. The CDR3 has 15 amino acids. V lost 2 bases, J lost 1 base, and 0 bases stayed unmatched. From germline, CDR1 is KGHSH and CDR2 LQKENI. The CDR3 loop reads CASSPGTGNTGELFF. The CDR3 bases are TGTGCCAGCTCACCAGGGACAGGGAACACCGGGGAGCTGTTTTTT.